The present T cell receptor (beta chain) was sequenced within a study of cytomegalovirus exposure and HLA in healthy donors. As regards this clone: Its antigen is currently unknown.

The PCR used 60 Vbeta and 13 Jbeta primers. Sequencing used immunoSEQ multiplex PCR; TCRdb keeps in-frame clones, though not all of them. The sample holds roughly 150,000 clones, roughly 75% seen once. This CDR3 spans 12 amino acids. Germline CDR1 MNHEY, CDR2 SVGAGI. V was shortened by 6 bases and J by 2 bases, with 4 bases between the two germline ends. Whole-study findings and limits: By HLA locus, TCR association rates varied in a later analysis, with DRB1 showing the most and HLA-C the fewest. The classifier, whose performance was assessed in both the original and validation cohorts, reportedly diagnosed cytomegalovirus status with high specificity and sensitivity.

This receptor was taken from a man under 40 in good health. Sequenced: PBMCs. The V and J genes are TRBV6-5 and TRBJ2-2; D is ambiguous. DNA of the CDR3: TGTGCCAGCAGGCGAAACACCGGGGAGCTGTTTTTT. It codes for CASRRNTGELFF.